These 27 T cell receptor beta chains share one sample of origin, sequenced in a study of neurological immune-mediated disorders (dated by TCRdb to the late 2010s). Library creation used 5' RACE. Instrument on record: Illumina HiSeq 2500. The raw public data were reprocessed by TCRdb itself: fastp quality trimming at Q25, MiXCR clonotype calling, in-frame beta chains only. For every CDR3 protein sequence, its rows merge into one entry that carries the most common genes and DNA. The sample table holds 18,000 or so distinct CDR3 sequences, of which about 10% were seen once. The ten biggest clones cover around 28% of the sample. What was sequenced was CD8+ T cells from blood. Every receptor here comes from a woman aged 45-65 years in good health.

The rearrangement joins TRBV6-2 or TRBV6-3 to TRBJ2-3, with 9 nucleotides matching TRBD1. Germline CDR1 is MNHEY and CDR2 is SVGEGT. V lost 6 bases and J lost 0; bases outside the gene matches: 4. The CDR3 consists of 15 residues. CDR3 in amino acids: CASRPTGGSTDTQYF. The CDR3 DNA is TGTGCCAGCAGACCGACAGGGGGGAGCACAGATACGCAGTATTTT.

This clonotype came up many times. This sequence joins TRBV7-9 and TRBJ2-1, with D possibly matching TRBD2 (5 bases). Trimming pared 1 base from V and 9 bases from J, leaving 10 bases between. The CDR3 has 13 amino acids. The germline gives CDR1 SEHNR, CDR2 FQNEAQ (reference sequence). CDR3 DNA: TGTGCCAGCAGCTTAGGTGAGGGAATTGAGCAGTTCTTC. This codes for CASSLGEGIEQFF. Variable domain in full (rest from reference TRBV7-9 and TRBJ2-1): DTGVSQNPRHKITKRGQNVTFRCDPISEHNRLYWYRQTLGQGPEFLTYFQNEAQLEKSRLLSDRFSAERPKGSFSTLEIQRTEQGDSAMYLCASSLGEGIEQFFGPGTRLTVL.

In this sample, this clonotype turned up many times. The chain uses TRBV29-1 and TRBJ2-7; 12 bases line up with TRBD1. V lost 1 base to trimming and J lost 2 bases; unmatched junction nucleotides: 12. The CDR3 loop spans 18 amino acids. CDR1 is SQVTM, CDR2 ANQGSEA, per germline. The CDR3 loop is CSVEGVGTGGLYPYEQYF. DNA of the CDR3: TGCAGCGTTGAAGGTGTTGGGACAGGGGGCCTTTACCCCTACGAGCAGTACTTC.

Ten or more counts support this clonotype. This chain connects TRBV5-1 to TRBJ1-1, with D possibly being TRBD1 (6 bases). The length of the CDR3 is 12 residues. The V end lost 4 bases, the J end lost 7 bases, and 11 bases lay between the germline ends. In germline, CDR1 is SGHRS, CDR2 YFSETQ. CDR3 sequence reads: CASSATQGEAFF. The CDR3 DNA reads TGCGCCAGCAGCGCCACACAGGGTGAAGCTTTCTTT. The whole variable domain, remainder taken from reference TRBV5-1 and TRBJ1-1, is KAGVTQTPRYLIKTRGQQVTLSCSPISGHRSVSWYQQTPGQGLQFLFEYFSETQRNKGNFPGRFSGRQFSNSRSEMNVSTLELGDSALYLCASSATQGEAFFGQGTRLTVV.

This clonotype was detected many times. The chain couples TRBV30 to TRBJ1-2; possibly TRBD1 for D (6 bases). V was clipped by 4 bases and J by 7 bases, with 13 bases between them. CDR1 and CDR2 (germline): GTSNPN, SVGIG (reference sequence). The CDR3 runs 12 residues. CDR3 in amino acids: CAWTARGSGYTF. The CDR3 DNA reads as TGTGCCTGGACGGCCAGGGGTAGTGGCTACACCTTC.

This clonotype was found many times. V usage is TRBV14 and J usage is TRBJ2-1, with TRBD1 matching 8 bases. This CDR3 contains 16 residues. Unmatched junction bases numbered 11, after V lost 1 base and J lost 9 bases. From germline, CDR1 is SGHDN and CDR2 FVKESK. CDR3: CASSQGFGQGAGEQFF. CDR3 sequence (DNA): TGTGCCAGCAGCCAAGGATTTGGGCAGGGGGCTGGTGAGCAGTTCTTC.

This clonotype was seen many times. The chain employs TRBV2 and TRBJ2-1; the D is unclear. The V end was cut by 3 bases, the J end by 9 bases, with 12 bases between. CDR1 and CDR2 (germline): SNHLY, FYNNEI. CDR3 length: 13 amino acids. Here the CDR3 reads CASSEIDVGEQFF. CDR3 coding DNA: TGTGCCAGCAGTGAGATTGACGTGGGTGAGCAGTTCTTC.

The sample holds many counts of this clonotype. J is TRBJ2-4 and V is TRBV25-1; D unresolved. CDR1 and CDR2 (germline): MGHDK, SYGVNS. The CDR3 is made up of 15 amino acids. V lost 6 bases and J 6 bases, leaving 18 bases between the germline ends. The DNA for the CDR3 is TGTGCCAGCAGCTCTGGTCTATTTGATGGAAACATTCAGTACTTC. Encoded protein: CASSSGLFDGNIQYF.

This clonotype was recorded many times. The rearrangement uses TRBV5-5 and TRBJ2-1, with 11 bases aligning to TRBD1. The CDR3 extends over 16 amino acids. Germline CDR1 SGHKS, CDR2 YYEKEE (reference sequence). J was trimmed by 4 bases and V by 1 base; bases with no gene match: 4. CDR3 protein: CASSLRTGGTYNEQFF. The CDR3 nucleotides read TGTGCCAGCAGCTTGAGGACAGGGGGCACGTACAATGAGCAGTTCTTC. Looking up the rest from reference TRBV5-5 and TRBJ2-1 gives the full variable domain: DAGVTQSPTHLIKTRGQQVTLRCSPISGHKSVSWYQQVLGQGPQFIFQYYEKEERGRGNFPDRFSARQFPNYSSELNVNALLLGDSALYLCASSLRTGGTYNEQFFGPGTRLTVL.

This clonotype was counted at least ten times. This chain connects TRBV5-1 to TRBJ1-2; the D is unclear. This CDR3 is 14 amino acids long. Germline loops: CDR1 SGHRS, CDR2 YFSETQ. V was shortened by 0 bases and J by 4 bases, with 10 bases between the two germline ends. This CDR3 is CASSLVQTVYGYTF. CDR3 coding DNA: TGCGCCAGCAGCTTGGTCCAGACTGTCTATGGCTACACCTTC.

This clonotype appeared many times. V usage is TRBV29-1 and J usage is TRBJ2-2; D gene uncertain. The CDR3 loop spans 11 amino acids. Trimming stripped 2 bases from V and 6 bases from J, with 4 bases between. Germline V gives CDR1 SQVTM, CDR2 ANQGSEA. In DNA, the CDR3 is TGCAGCGTTGAAAGGGCCGGGGAGCTGTTTTTT. Translating gives CSVERAGELFF.

Judged by abundance, this clonotype is medium-sized (0.01 to 0.1%). The chain couples TRBV25-1 to TRBJ1-2; D gene uncertain. In germline, CDR1 is MGHDK, CDR2 SYGVNS. This CDR3 comprises 10 residues. V lost 6 bases, J lost 5 bases, and 4 bases lay in between. CDR3 sequence (DNA): TGTGCCAGCAGAGGTTATGGCTACACCTTC. Amino acids: CASRGYGYTF.

There are many counts of this clonotype. The chain combines TRBV7-8 with TRBJ2-7, with a weak D call TRBD2 (5 bases). Germline-derived CDR1 and CDR2 are SGHVS and FQNEAQ. V was trimmed by 3 bases and J by 3 bases, leaving 12 bases between them. There are 14 residues in the CDR3. The CDR3: CASSFGLANYEQYF. The CDR3 bases are TGTGCCAGCAGCTTCGGGCTAGCCAACTACGAGCAGTACTTC.

This clonotype was seen at least ten times. The gene calls are TRBV27 and TRBJ1-4, with 8 nucleotides matching TRBD1. Trimming cost V 5 bases and J 4 bases; bases outside gene matches: 3. The germline gives CDR1 MNHEY, CDR2 SMNVEV (reference sequence). CDR3 size: 14 residues. The DNA of the CDR3 is TGTGCCAGCAGTCCGGACAGGGATAATGAAAAACTGTTTTTT. It codes for CASSPDRDNEKLFF.

This clonotype has ten or more counts. The chain couples TRBV5-1 to TRBJ2-7; TRBD1 matches 7 bases. CDR3 length: 13 residues. Germline lookup yields CDR1 SGHRS and CDR2 YFSETQ. The V segment lost 5 bases and the J segment 3 bases; nucleotides outside the gene matches: 5. The CDR3 here is CASRGDSFYEQYF. Here the CDR3 DNA reads TGCGCCAGCAGGGGGGACAGCTTCTACGAGCAGTACTTC.

This clonotype has ten or more counts. The chain employs TRBV20-1 and TRBJ2-1; perhaps TRBD2 as D (7 bases). Trimming stripped 0 bases from V and 6 bases from J, with 12 bases between. CDR3 size: 14 residues. Per germline, CDR1 DFQATT and CDR2 SNEGSKA (reference sequence). The CDR3 DNA reads TGCAGTGCTAGAGATGGGGGGGGCGTCAATGAGCAGTTCTTC. Its translation is CSARDGGGVNEQFF.

This chain connects TRBV4-1 to TRBJ1-2, with TRBD1 as a possible D gene (6 bases). The V gene's germline CDR1 is MGHRA and CDR2 YSYEKL. The length of the CDR3 is 16 residues. The V gene lost 3 bases and the J gene lost 2 bases, with 16 bases spanning the gap. The DNA of the CDR3 is TGCGCCAGCAGCCACCACCTGCGGGGGCGCAACTATGGCTACACCTTC. Amino acid sequence: CASSHHLRGRNYGYTF.

This clonotype has ten or more counts. The V call is TRBV20-1, the J call TRBJ1-5; a weak D match, TRBD1 (5 bases). Per germline, CDR1 DFQATT and CDR2 SNEGSKA (reference sequence). V was shortened by 3 bases and J by 1 base, with 13 bases between the two germline ends. The CDR3 contains 15 residues. The DNA of the CDR3 is TGCAGTGCTAGTCAAGTGGGGGTGAGCAATCAGCCCCAGCATTTT. It translates to CSASQVGVSNQPQHF.

This clonotype was counted ten times or more. The chain links TRBV28 to TRBJ2-3; D may match TRBD1 or TRBD2 (5 bases each). V was shortened by 3 bases and J by 2 bases, with 21 bases between the two germline ends. Germline V lookup: CDR1 MDHEN, CDR2 SYDVKM. The CDR3 sequence is 18 residues long. The CDR3 coding sequence is TGTGCCAGCAGTTTGCCCCGGGGCAGGTTAGATCTCACAGATACGCAGTATTTT. Protein: CASSLPRGRLDLTDTQYF.

The chain links TRBV4-3 to TRBJ1-1; D remains ambiguous. The V gene lost 0 bases and the J gene lost 5 bases, with 13 bases spanning the gap. The CDR3 contains 15 residues. Germline CDR1 is LGHNA and CDR2 is YSLEER. CDR3 amino acids: CASSQDQIGNTEAFF. CDR3 DNA sequence: TGCGCCAGCAGCCAAGATCAGATCGGGAATACTGAAGCTTTCTTT.

This clonotype was recorded many times. The V gene is TRBV2, the J gene TRBJ2-3; D gene ambiguous. Between the trimmed V and J ends, which lost 2 bases and 4 bases, there was a span of 13 bases. The CDR3 sequence is 15 residues long. Germline V gene data show CDR1 as SNHLY and CDR2 as FYNNEI. The CDR3 coding sequence is TGTGCCAGCAGTGAAATACCCCCCGTCCCAGATACGCAGTATTTT. Its translation is CASSEIPPVPDTQYF.

The chain joins TRBV9 to TRBJ2-1; TRBD1 might be the D (6 bases). CDR1 and CDR2 (germline): SGDLS, YYNGEE. This CDR3 spans 16 amino acids. Trimming stripped 4 bases from V and 2 bases from J, with 16 bases between. The CDR3 nucleotides are TGTGCCAGCAGCAGCACAGGGTTTAGGACCTACAATGAGCAGTTCTTC. Translated: CASSSTGFRTYNEQFF.

This clonotype was counted ten times or more. This sequence joins TRBV6-6 and TRBJ2-5; D possibly corresponds to TRBD1 (6 bases). This CDR3 spans 16 amino acids. Germline V lookup: CDR1 MNHNY, CDR2 SVGAGI (reference sequence). The V gene lost 5 bases and the J gene lost 1 base, with 17 bases spanning the gap. The CDR3 spells CASSPYRDEAQETQYF. In DNA form, the CDR3 reads TGTGCCAGCAGTCCATACAGGGATGAGGCCCAAGAGACCCAGTACTTC.

At least ten counts were recorded for this clonotype. This chain uses TRBV9 with TRBJ1-1, with a tentative D call TRBD1 (5 bases). CDR1 is SGDLS, CDR2 YYNGEE, per germline. Trimming stripped 3 bases from V and 1 base from J, with 13 bases between. This CDR3 contains 15 residues. This CDR3 reads CASSGRAGWNTEAFF. CDR3 sequence (DNA): TGTGCCAGCAGCGGGAGGGCAGGGTGGAACACTGAAGCTTTCTTT.

Ten or more counts support this clonotype. The V gene is TRBV5-1, the J gene TRBJ2-7; 7 bases align to TRBD1. Trimming took 4 bases from V and 2 from J; bases not matched to a gene: 6. CDR3 size: 14 residues. CDR1 and CDR2 from the germline V gene are SGHRS and YFSETQ. The CDR3 nucleotides are TGCGCCAGCAGCATAACGGGACAGACCTACGAGCAGTACTTC. Translated, it gives CASSITGQTYEQYF.

This clonotype was found many times. At one of its ends the junction is not consistent with the germline gene, which may arise from a read error. V usage is TRBV9 and J usage is TRBJ2-1, with a weak D call TRBD2 (5 bases). The germline V gene has CDR1 SGDLS and CDR2 YYNGEE. This CDR3 has 14 residues. The CDR3 region is CVSSVGGPRGEQFF. The CDR3 coding sequence is TGTGTCAGCAGCGTAGGTGGGCCCCGGGGTGAGCAGTTCTTC.

This clonotype occurred many times. This chain uses TRBV30 with TRBJ2-1, with D perhaps matching TRBD1 or TRBD2 (5 bases each). Germline assignment: CDR1 GTSNPN and CDR2 SVGIG (reference sequence). The CDR3 sequence is 12 residues long. V dropped 0 bases and J dropped 7 bases, with 7 bases sitting between them. The CDR3 nucleotides read TGTGCCTGGAGTGTATGGGGGAATGAGCAGTTCTTC. Protein: CAWSVWGNEQFF.